Listed below are T cell receptor beta chains from one sample, sequenced in a study of chronic HIV infection and antiretroviral therapy. TCRdb itself ran the 5' RACE reads through MiXCR, one entry per CDR3 protein. The sample includes about 48,000 distinct CDR3 sequences, approximately 20% of them seen just once. The sequenced sample was peripheral blood. The source of these receptors is an adult who had HIV and had not received antiretroviral therapy, or was an uninfected healthy control (not recorded which). The CDR3 runs from the conserved cysteine through the conserved F or W. D genes are given only for firm matches. Not all rows give a size; the values are once, few, many and, for expanded clones, a class.

v_call: TRBV7-9; j_call: TRBJ1-1; clone_size: NA; d_call: NA; cdr3_aa: CASRPQGSVEAFF; cdr3_nt: TGTGCCAGCAGACCCCAGGGATCGGTTGAAGCTTTCTTT
v_call: TRBV27; j_call: TRBJ2-3; clone_size: few; d_call: NA; cdr3_aa: CATSLGYGNEDTQYF; cdr3_nt: TGTGCCACCTCCCTGGGGTACGGGAACGAAGATACGCAGTATTTT
v_call: TRBV29-1; j_call: TRBJ2-7; clone_size: NA; d_call: TRBD1; cdr3_aa: CSVDVAGGKEQYF; cdr3_nt: TGCAGCGTTGACGTTGCAGGGGGTAAGGAGCAGTACTTC
v_call: TRBV12-3/TRBV12-4; j_call: TRBJ1-1; clone_size: NA; d_call: NA; cdr3_aa: CASSFPPMNTEAFF; cdr3_nt: TGTGCCAGCAGTTTCCCCCCCATGAACACTGAAGCTTTCTTT
v_call: TRBV28; j_call: TRBJ1-3; clone_size: few; d_call: NA; cdr3_aa: CASGAGFSSGNTIYF; cdr3_nt: TGTGCCAGCGGTGCAGGGTTCTCCTCTGGAAACACCATATATTTT
v_call: TRBV4-1; j_call: TRBJ1-2; clone_size: few; d_call: NA; cdr3_aa: CASSQEGHPYYGYTF; cdr3_nt: TGCGCCAGCAGCCAAGAAGGCCACCCGTACTATGGCTACACCTTC
v_call: TRBV2; j_call: TRBJ2-2; clone_size: many; d_call: TRBD2; cdr3_aa: CASRGTSGSGELFF; cdr3_nt: TGTGCCAGCAGAGGGACTAGCGGGTCCGGAGAGCTGTTTTTT
v_call: TRBV28; j_call: TRBJ2-7; clone_size: NA; d_call: TRBD2; cdr3_aa: CASSLFGTSGSVRYEQYF; cdr3_nt: TGTGCCAGCAGTTTATTCGGGACTAGCGGGAGCGTAAGGTACGAGCAGTACTTC
v_call: TRBV25-1; j_call: TRBJ1-1; clone_size: NA; d_call: NA; cdr3_aa: CASSVGTSEAFF; cdr3_nt: TGTGCCAGCAGTGTAGGGACCTCTGAAGCTTTCTTT
v_call: TRBV28; j_call: TRBJ1-2; clone_size: few; d_call: NA; cdr3_aa: CASSDSYRANYGYTF; cdr3_nt: TGTGCCAGCAGTGACTCTTATAGAGCTAACTATGGCTACACCTTC
v_call: TRBV2; j_call: TRBJ1-4; clone_size: NA; d_call: NA; cdr3_aa: CASRKARTGNEKLFF; cdr3_nt: TGTGCCAGCAGGAAGGCCCGGACGGGAAATGAAAAACTGTTTTTT
v_call: TRBV5-1; j_call: TRBJ2-3; clone_size: NA; d_call: TRBD2; cdr3_aa: CASSFRLAGVTDTQYF; cdr3_nt: TGCGCCAGCAGCTTTCGACTAGCGGGAGTGACAGATACGCAGTATTTT
v_call: TRBV11-1; j_call: TRBJ2-3; clone_size: NA; d_call: TRBD1; cdr3_aa: CASSSGQGRTDTQYF; cdr3_nt: TGTGCCAGCAGCTCCGGACAGGGAAGGACAGATACGCAGTATTTT
v_call: TRBV27; j_call: TRBJ2-6; clone_size: NA; d_call: NA; cdr3_aa: CASTGGNVLTF; cdr3_nt: TGTGCCAGCACCGGCGGCAACGTCCTGACTTTC
v_call: TRBV4-1; j_call: TRBJ1-4; clone_size: NA; d_call: NA; cdr3_aa: CASSQVTRNEKLFF; cdr3_nt: TGCGCCAGCAGCCAAGTCACCAGAAACGAAAAACTGTTTTTT
v_call: TRBV9; j_call: TRBJ1-4; clone_size: many; d_call: NA; cdr3_aa: CASSLSLGVTNEKLFF; cdr3_nt: TGTGCCAGCAGCTTGAGCCTAGGGGTAACTAATGAAAAACTGTTTTTT
v_call: TRBV28; j_call: TRBJ1-4; clone_size: few; d_call: NA; cdr3_aa: CASRPSGYEKLFF; cdr3_nt: TGTGCCAGCAGGCCTTCAGGGTACGAAAAACTGTTTTTT
v_call: TRBV24-1; j_call: TRBJ2-2; clone_size: few; d_call: TRBD1; cdr3_aa: CATSDRVTIAGTGELFF; cdr3_nt: TGTGCCACCAGCGACAGGGTCACCATCGCGGGCACCGGGGAGCTGTTTTTT
v_call: TRBV9; j_call: TRBJ1-2; clone_size: few; d_call: NA; cdr3_aa: CASSAMKGENYGYTF; cdr3_nt: TGTGCCAGCAGCGCAATGAAGGGGGAGAACTATGGCTACACCTTC
v_call: TRBV29-1; j_call: TRBJ1-6; clone_size: NA; d_call: TRBD1; cdr3_aa: CSVAGTGNSPLHF; cdr3_nt: TGCAGCGTTGCCGGGACAGGCAATTCACCCCTCCACTTT
v_call: TRBV20-1; j_call: TRBJ2-7; clone_size: few; d_call: TRBD2; cdr3_aa: CSTLSSGRFNEQYF; cdr3_nt: TGCAGTACCCTCTCGAGCGGGAGATTCAACGAGCAGTACTTC
v_call: TRBV20-1; j_call: TRBJ2-5; clone_size: NA; d_call: TRBD2; cdr3_aa: CSARALGGASGRAQETQYF; cdr3_nt: TGCAGTGCTAGAGCTTTGGGGGGGGCTAGCGGGAGGGCCCAAGAGACCCAGTACTTC
v_call: TRBV9; j_call: TRBJ2-7; clone_size: NA; d_call: NA; cdr3_aa: CASSVSPLDSYEQYF; cdr3_nt: TGTGCCAGCAGCGTAAGCCCACTAGACTCCTACGAGCAGTACTTC
v_call: TRBV5-1; j_call: TRBJ2-2; clone_size: few; d_call: NA; cdr3_aa: CASSSPGTEGTGELFF; cdr3_nt: TGCGCCAGCAGCTCCCCAGGGACGGAGGGGACCGGGGAGCTGTTTTTT
v_call: TRBV28; j_call: TRBJ2-3; clone_size: many; d_call: TRBD2; cdr3_aa: CASSYTLAGLTDTQYF; cdr3_nt: TGTGCCAGCAGCTACACTCTAGCGGGACTCACAGATACGCAGTATTTT
v_call: TRBV4-2; j_call: TRBJ1-3; clone_size: many; d_call: NA; cdr3_aa: CASSQEARGRNTIYF; cdr3_nt: TGTGCCAGCAGCCAAGAAGCGAGGGGCAGGAACACCATATATTTT